This TCR beta chain was sequenced during a study of neurological immune-mediated disorders. Study-level findings and limits: Across subjects, no CDR3 amino acid sequence appeared in expanded clones of more than one subject, a finding that suggested private repertoires in all groups.

This clonotype was recorded many times. The antigen is not known. This CDR3 spans 12 amino acids. Germline V lookup: CDR1 KGHSH, CDR2 LQKENI. V lost 5 bases to trimming and J lost 7 bases, with 12 bases between them. TCRdb ran MiXCR on the 5' RACE reads and lists one entry per CDR3 protein. The table shows more than 45,000 distinct CDR3 sequences, with 4.2% occurring only once. The clonotype comes from a man between 45 and 60 years old with multiple sclerosis. This chain links TRBV18 with TRBJ2-7; D is unresolved. Sequencing was carried out using PBMCs. CDR3 region: CASSSTWEEQYF. The CDR3 DNA reads TGTGCCAGCTCATCTACCTGGGAAGAGCAGTACTTC. The full variable domain, in which reference TRBV18 and TRBJ2-7 provide the parts outside the CDR3, is NAGVMQNPRHLVRRRGQEARLRCSPMKGHSHVYWYRQLPEEGLKFMVYLQKENIIDESGMPKERFSAEFPKEGPSILRIQQVVRGDSAAYFCASSSTWEEQYFGPGTRLTVT.